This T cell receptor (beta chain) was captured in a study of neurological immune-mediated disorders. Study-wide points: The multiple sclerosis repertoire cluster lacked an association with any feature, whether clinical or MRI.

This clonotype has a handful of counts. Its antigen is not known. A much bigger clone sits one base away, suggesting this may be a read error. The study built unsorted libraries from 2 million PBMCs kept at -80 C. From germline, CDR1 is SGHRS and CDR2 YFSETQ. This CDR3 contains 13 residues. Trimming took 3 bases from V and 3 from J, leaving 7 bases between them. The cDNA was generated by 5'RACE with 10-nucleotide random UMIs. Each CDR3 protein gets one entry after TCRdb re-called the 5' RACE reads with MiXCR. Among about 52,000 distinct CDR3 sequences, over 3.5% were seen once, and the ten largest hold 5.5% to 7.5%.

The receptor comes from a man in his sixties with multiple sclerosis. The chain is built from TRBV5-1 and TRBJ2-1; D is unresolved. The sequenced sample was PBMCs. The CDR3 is CASSYKSYNEQFF. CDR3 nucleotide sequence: TGCGCCAGCAGCTACAAGAGCTACAATGAGCAGTTCTTC. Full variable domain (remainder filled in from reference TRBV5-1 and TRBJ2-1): KAGVTQTPRYLIKTRGQQVTLSCSPISGHRSVSWYQQTPGQGLQFLFEYFSETQRNKGNFPGRFSGRQFSNSRSEMNVSTLELGDSALYLCASSYKSYNEQFFGPGTRLTVL.